This T cell receptor (beta chain) was profiled in a study of OX40 agonist ivuxolimab in advanced cancers. Overall study results and limits: Blood T cells, both CD4+ and CD8+, expanded clonally by week 6 at 0.1 to 3.0 mg/kg. No antigen was identified for the clonally expanded peripheral T cells.

The CDR3 is made up of 20 amino acids. Trimming cost V 0 bases and J 1 base, with 24 bases left between them. Germline CDR1 and CDR2: SGDLS and YYNGEE. This table comes from immunoSEQ multiplex PCR, and its TCRdb copy is limited to in-frame clones, with some not included. The table has about 40,000 clones, about 86% seen once; the top ten hold 21%. This clone was observed a handful of times. Its specificity is not known. The clonotype was recovered from an adult with an advanced solid tumor such as melanoma, head and neck, liver or kidney cancer. V gene TRBV9 combines with J gene TRBJ2-3, with a tentative D call TRBD2 (7 bases). The sequencing here drew on CD4+ or CD8+ T cells sorted from blood, taken in a trial of the OX40 agonist ivuxolimab. The CDR3 sequence is CASSVGGGGPKGVGTDTQYF. In nucleotides, the CDR3 is TGTGCCAGCAGCGTAGGAGGGGGGGGCCCGAAAGGGGTTGGCACAGATACGCAGTATTTT.